Following are 28 T cell receptor beta chains from one sample sequenced in a study of T cell changes during pregnancy in multiple sclerosis. Sequenced by immunoSEQ multiplex PCR; TCRdb stores in-frame clones only, minus some. The sample lists approximately 23,000 clones, 75% to 90% occurring once. This material consisted of CD8+ T cells from peripheral blood mononuclear cells, taken in the first trimester of pregnancy. The receptors here all came from a female donor with multiple sclerosis, enrolled in a pregnancy study.

The genes are TRBV6-4 and TRBJ2-7, with 7 nucleotides matching TRBD1. The trim removed 3 bases at V and 0 bases at J, leaving 11 bases unmatched. Germline V gene data show CDR1 as MRHNA and CDR2 as SNTAGT. CDR3 length: 17 amino acids. As DNA, the CDR3 is TGTGCCAGCAGTGAATATCTCACCGGGACAGCCTCCTACGAGCAGTACTTC. This sequence encodes CASSEYLTGTASYEQYF.

The V and J genes are TRBV9 and TRBJ1-5, with D perhaps TRBD1 (6 bases). Trimming shortened V by 0 bases and J by 5 bases, and 12 bases separated the two germline ends. CDR3 length: 15 residues. Germline CDR1 SGDLS, CDR2 YYNGEE. The CDR3 sequence is CASSVARAGDQPQHF. As DNA, the CDR3 is TGTGCCAGCAGCGTAGCTCGGGCAGGGGATCAGCCCCAGCATTTT. The whole variable domain, remainder taken from reference TRBV9 and TRBJ1-5, is DSGVTQTPKHLITATGQRVTLRCSPRSGDLSVYWYQQSLDQGLQFLIQYYNGEERAKGNILERFSAQQFPDLHSELNLSSLELGDSALYFCASSVARAGDQPQHFGDGTRLSIL.

This chain uses TRBV7-8 with TRBJ2-2, with 7 bases identical to TRBD1. The germline CDR1 and CDR2 sequences are SGHVS and FQNEAQ. The CDR3 sequence is 18 residues long. The ends lost 3 bases at V and 0 bases at J; junction bases unmatched: 10. The CDR3 coding sequence is TGTGCCAGCAGCTTTAAGTCGAGGGGGCAGACGAACACCGGGGAGCTGTTTTTT. Translating it yields CASSFKSRGQTNTGELFF.

The genes are TRBV11-1 and TRBJ2-5; D is possibly TRBD2 (5 bases). Germline lookup yields CDR1 SGHAT and CDR2 FQDESV (reference sequence). The CDR3 has 14 amino acids. V lost 0 bases and J lost 5, with 10 bases in between. The CDR3, as DNA: TGTGCCAGCAGCTTAGCGTGGGAGATGGAGACCCAGTACTTC. Amino acid sequence: CASSLAWEMETQYF.

This clone was seen a handful of times. This chain links TRBV29-1 with TRBJ1-1; 11 bases map to TRBD1. The V and J ends lost 3 bases and 5 bases, in that order; junction bases with no gene match: 5. Germline V lookup: CDR1 SQVTM, CDR2 ANQGSEA. CDR3 length: 14 residues. For the CDR3, the DNA is TGCAGCGTTGAGGGGACAGGGGGATGGACTGAAGCTTTCTTT. It codes for CSVEGTGGWTEAFF. Using reference TRBV29-1 and TRBJ1-1 for the parts outside the CDR3, the full variable domain is SAVISQKPSRDICQRGTSLTIQCQVDSQVTMMFWYRQQPGQSLTLIATANQGSEATYESGFVIDKFPISRPNLTFSTLTVSNMSPEDSSIYLCSVEGTGGWTEAFFGQGTRLTVV.

The CDR3 region is CASSLEGVYGGTEAFF. As DNA, the CDR3 is TGTGCCAGCAGCTTAGAGGGGGTTTATGGGGGCACTGAAGCTTTCTTT. The chain combines TRBV7-2 with TRBJ1-1; perhaps TRBD1 as D (6 bases). CDR1 and CDR2 from the germline V gene are SGHTA and FQGNSA. V lost 1 base to trimming and J lost 4 bases, with 16 bases between them. The CDR3 has 16 amino acids.

The chain employs TRBV5-1 and TRBJ2-3, with 12 bases lining up with TRBD1. The junction had 11 bases not matched to a gene; V was cut back by 4 bases and J by 5 bases. The CDR3 contains 17 residues. CDR1 and CDR2 (germline): SGHRS, YFSETQ. The CDR3 loop is CASSPNWGQGAVDTQYF. For the CDR3, the DNA is TGCGCCAGCAGCCCGAATTGGGGACAGGGGGCAGTAGATACGCAGTATTTT. Filled out from reference TRBV5-1 and TRBJ2-3, the complete variable domain reads KAGVTQTPRYLIKTRGQQVTLSCSPISGHRSVSWYQQTPGQGLQFLFEYFSETQRNKGNFPGRFSGRQFSNSRSEMNVSTLELGDSALYLCASSPNWGQGAVDTQYFGPGTRLTVL.

The gene calls are TRBV4-1 and TRBJ1-3; 8 nucleotides align to TRBD1. Germline V CDR1 and CDR2: MGHRA, YSYEKL. J lost 4 bases, V lost 1 base, and 3 bases had no gene match. The CDR3 is 15 amino acids. The CDR3 DNA reads TGCGCCAGCAGCCAAGGCCGACAGGGGGGAAACACCATATATTTT. This codes for CASSQGRQGGNTIYF.

The gene calls are TRBV6-1 and TRBJ2-3, with 12 positions matching TRBD2. The CDR3 contains 15 residues. V shed 6 bases, J shed 3 bases, and the junction held 4 bases outside the gene matches. Germline V lookup: CDR1 MNHNS, CDR2 SASEGT. The CDR3 nucleotides are TGTGCCAGCAGGAAGACTAGCGGGAGTACAGATACGCAGTATTTT. Translated: CASRKTSGSTDTQYF.

This clone was observed a single time. The chain carries TRBV11-2 and TRBJ2-1; D perhaps matches TRBD2 (5 bases). In germline, CDR1 is SGHAT, CDR2 FQNNGV. Trimming left V 1 base short and J 9 bases short, with 7 bases between. CDR3 length: 12 amino acids. The CDR3, as DNA: TGTGCCAGCAGCTTAGTAGGACTTGAGCAGTTCTTC. This codes for CASSLVGLEQFF.

This clone was observed a few times. The chain combines TRBV10-3 with TRBJ1-5; no firm D call. With 4 bases removed from V and 6 bases from J, the gap between germline ends came to 7 bases. The CDR3 spans 12 residues. Looked up from germline, CDR1 is ENHRY and CDR2 is SYGVKD. DNA for the CDR3: TGTGCCATCAGTGCCCGTCGTCAGCCCCAGCATTTT. The encoded protein is CAISARRQPQHF.

The chain recombines TRBV7-3 with TRBJ2-1; 7 nucleotides agree with TRBD1. The CDR3 runs to 11 residues. Trimming removed 4 bases from V and 9 bases from J; junction bases left unmatched: 0. CDR1 is SGHTA and CDR2 is FQGTGA in the germline V gene. The CDR3 protein is CASSSGGEQFF. CDR3 in DNA: TGTGCCAGCAGCTCAGGGGGTGAGCAGTTCTTC.

The CDR3 bases are TGTGCCAGCAGCTTCGGGACTTCGAACACCGGGGAGCTGTTTTTT. Amino acids: CASSFGTSNTGELFF. V usage is TRBV5-6 and J usage is TRBJ2-2; possibly TRBD2 for D (6 bases). The germline V gene has CDR1 SGHDT and CDR2 YYEEEE. CDR3 length: 15 amino acids. Deletions cut 2 bases from V and 0 bases from J, with 8 bases between.

This chain joins TRBV6-1 and TRBJ2-7, with D tentatively TRBD2 (5 bases). Germline V CDR1 and CDR2: MNHNS, SASEGT. The CDR3 is made up of 11 amino acids. The V gene lost 8 bases and the J gene lost 5 bases, with 10 bases spanning the gap. In DNA, the CDR3 is TGTGCCAGCGGCCCCGGGGACGAGCAGTACTTC. Its translation: CASGPGDEQYF.

This sequence joins TRBV11-2 and TRBJ2-7, with 9 positions matching TRBD2. Germline V gives CDR1 SGHAT, CDR2 FQNNGV. This CDR3 is built from 15 residues. V was pared by 4 bases and J by 1 base, with 5 bases of the junction left unmatched. The CDR3: CASSSSTSGSYEQYF. The CDR3 nucleotides are TGTGCCAGCAGCTCTTCGACTAGCGGTTCCTACGAGCAGTACTTC.

The count of this clone is one. The rearrangement links TRBV7-9 to TRBJ2-1; 11 positions agree with TRBD2. Per germline, CDR1 SEHNR and CDR2 FQNEAQ (reference sequence). The CDR3 is 18 residues long. With V trimmed by 5 bases and J by 3 bases, 12 bases remained unmatched. Here the CDR3 reads CASSTRSTSGINYNEQFF. CDR3 in DNA: TGTGCCAGCAGCACCCGATCGACTAGCGGGATAAACTACAATGAGCAGTTCTTC.

The chain has TRBV7-2 and TRBJ2-1; 9 bases agree with TRBD2. Germline V gene lookup returns CDR1 SGHTA and CDR2 FQGNSA. The CDR3 loop spans 15 amino acids. J lost 7 bases, V lost 4 bases, and 8 bases had no gene match. In DNA, the CDR3 is TGTGCCAGCAGCTCCATGGCGGGAGGGGGGAATGAGCAGTTCTTC. As protein: CASSSMAGGGNEQFF.

The rearrangement uses TRBV4-1 and TRBJ2-1; TRBD2 matches at 9 bases. Per germline, CDR1 MGHRA and CDR2 YSYEKL. This CDR3 is 16 amino acids long. V trimming: 1 base; J trimming: 10 bases; junction bases outside the gene matches: 11. The CDR3 is CASSQVVSAGGREQFF. The CDR3 DNA reads TGCGCCAGCAGCCAAGTCGTAAGTGCGGGAGGGCGCGAGCAGTTCTTC.

This chain uses TRBV29-1 with TRBJ2-7; no firm D call. V was clipped by 4 bases and J by 0 bases, with 10 bases between them. This CDR3 is 13 amino acids long. Germline V lookup: CDR1 SQVTM, CDR2 ANQGSEA. The CDR3 sequence is CSVGDTNSYEQYF. Written as DNA, the CDR3 is TGCAGCGTTGGTGACACCAACTCCTACGAGCAGTACTTC.

Turning to this clone: At one boundary the junction diverges from the germline segment, which might be a read error. DNA for the CDR3: TGCAGCGTCGGACTAGTTGGCTACGAGCGGTACTTC. Its protein is CSVGLVGYERYF. J is TRBJ2-7 and V is TRBV29-1; TRBD2 matches 7 bases. The CDR3 has 12 residues. Germline V gives CDR1 SQVTM, CDR2 ANQGSEA.

The chain combines TRBV7-9 with TRBJ1-2; 7 nucleotides match TRBD1. The J segment lost 2 bases and the V segment lost 2 bases, leaving 5 bases of the junction unmatched. This CDR3 region has 15 residues. CDR1 and CDR2 from the germline V gene are SEHNR and FQNEAQ (reference sequence). CDR3 loop: CASSLRTGENYGYTF. CDR3 coding DNA: TGTGCCAGCAGCTTAAGAACAGGGGAGAACTATGGCTACACCTTC.

The chain couples TRBV10-3 to TRBJ2-1; D is unresolved. This CDR3 has 15 amino acids. CDR1 is ENHRY and CDR2 is SYGVKD in the germline V gene. V was cut by 4 bases and J by 2 bases, with 12 bases left in between. CDR3 region: CAISAPSVAYNEQFF. CDR3 nucleotide sequence: TGTGCCATCAGTGCCCCCAGCGTCGCCTACAATGAGCAGTTCTTC.

This chain's CDR3 is CATSRGRGANTGELFF. Written as DNA, the CDR3 is TGTGCCACCAGCAGAGGGCGGGGCGCGAACACCGGGGAGCTGTTTTTT. This chain connects TRBV15 to TRBJ2-2, with D possibly TRBD2 on 6 matching bases. Germline V CDR1 and CDR2: LNHNV, YYDKDF (reference sequence). The V end was cut by 1 base, the J end by 0 bases, with 9 bases between. This CDR3 comprises 16 residues.

V usage is TRBV7-2 and J usage is TRBJ2-3, with D unclear. The CDR3 sequence is 16 residues long. Looked up from germline, CDR1 is SGHTA and CDR2 is FQGNSA. Trimming stripped 1 base from V and 0 bases from J, with 11 bases between. CDR3 protein: CASSLGPGTSTDTQYF. The CDR3 region has the DNA TGTGCCAGCAGCTTAGGACCAGGAACGAGCACAGATACGCAGTATTTT. Using reference TRBV7-2 and TRBJ2-3 for the parts outside the CDR3, the full variable domain is GAGVSQSPSNKVTEKGKDVELRCDPISGHTALYWYRQSLGQGLEFLIYFQGNSAPDKSGLPSDRFSAERTGGSVSTLTIQRTQQEDSAVYLCASSLGPGTSTDTQYFGPGTRLTVL.

V usage is TRBV30 and J usage is TRBJ1-2; 7 bases agree with TRBD1. Trimming removed 1 base from V and 8 bases from J; junction bases left unmatched: 13. CDR1 and CDR2 (germline): GTSNPN, SVGIG (reference sequence). The CDR3 sequence is 15 residues long. The CDR3 sequence: CAWSAERQGKRGYTF. In nucleotides, the CDR3 is TGTGCCTGGAGTGCGGAAAGACAGGGAAAGCGCGGCTACACCTTC.

The chain employs TRBV4-1 and TRBJ2-7; a possible D gene is TRBD2 (5 bases). Germline CDR1 reads MGHRA; CDR2 reads YSYEKL. This CDR3 contains 13 residues. V was shortened by 1 base and J by 5 bases, with 9 bases between the two germline ends. CDR3 amino acids: CASSQVSGDEQYF. The CDR3 nucleotides read TGCGCCAGCAGCCAAGTGTCCGGGGACGAGCAGTACTTC.

This CDR3 is CAISESGAGHDYGYTF. The CDR3 coding sequence is TGTGCCATCAGTGAGTCAGGGGCAGGCCACGACTATGGCTACACCTTC. The V and J genes are TRBV10-3 and TRBJ1-2; a possible D gene is TRBD1 (5 bases). This CDR3 region has 16 residues. V lost 0 bases and J 3 bases, leaving 14 bases between the germline ends. Germline V gives CDR1 ENHRY, CDR2 SYGVKD.

The sample holds a few counts of this clone. The chain couples TRBV7-9 to TRBJ2-2, with D tentatively TRBD1 (5 bases). CDR3 length: 16 amino acids. V lost 0 bases to trimming and J lost 0 bases, with 8 bases between them. Germline loops: CDR1 SEHNR, CDR2 FQNEAQ (reference sequence). CDR3 region: CASSLASGSNTGELFF. The DNA for the CDR3 is TGTGCCAGCAGCTTAGCGTCAGGGTCGAACACCGGGGAGCTGTTTTTT.